The 28 T cell receptor beta chains in this list originate from one sample, sequenced in a study of blood T cell repertoires in COVID-19. Produced via immunoSEQ multiplex PCR; TCRdb's table is partial and in-frame only. Found here are about 400,000 clones, 88% of them singletons; the top ten hold around 1.9%. The material sequenced was PBMCs or T cells enriched from blood (not recorded which). These receptors were collected from a middle-aged woman with acute COVID-19.

The V call is TRBV21-1, the J call TRBJ1-1. TRBV21-1 is designated a pseudogene. The CDR3 runs to 14 residues. CDR3: CASPRGGGAAEAFF. The CDR3 DNA is TGTGCCAGCCCTCGAGGGGGAGGGGCGGCTGAAGCTTTCTTT.

The chain employs TRBV24-1 and TRBJ2-5, with 7 nucleotides matching TRBD2. This CDR3 contains 12 residues. Germline loops: CDR1 KGHDR, CDR2 SFDVKD. Trimming removed 7 bases from V and 7 bases from J; junction bases left unmatched: 5. The CDR3 nucleotides are TGTGCCACCAGCTGGGGCGGGGGGACCCAGTACTTC. As protein: CATSWGGGTQYF.

The rearrangement uses TRBV30 and TRBJ1-5, with D perhaps TRBD1 (6 bases). The V end was cut by 1 base, the J end by 6 bases, with 10 bases between. The CDR3 length is 13 residues. Germline CDR1 is GTSNPN and CDR2 is SVGIG (reference sequence). The CDR3 here is CAWSAQGSQPQHF. The CDR3 bases are TGTGCCTGGAGTGCACAGGGTTCTCAGCCCCAGCATTTT.

The chain is built from TRBV7-2 and TRBJ2-1; 12 positions match TRBD2. The CDR3 has 13 amino acids. The germline gives CDR1 SGHTA, CDR2 FQGNSA. Trimming at V came to 6 bases and at J to 13 bases, leaving 7 bases not matched to a gene. The CDR3, as DNA: TGTGCCAGCAGATCTAGCGGGGGGGCCTCCCAGTTCTTC. Residues: CASRSSGGASQFF. Drawing the rest from reference TRBV7-2 and TRBJ2-1, the complete variable domain is GAGVSQSPSNKVTEKGKDVELRCDPISGHTALYWYRQSLGQGLEFLIYFQGNSAPDKSGLPSDRFSAERTGGSVSTLTIQRTQQEDSAVYLCASRSSGGASQFFGPGTRLTVL.

The V and J genes are TRBV7-9 and TRBJ2-2; 7 nucleotides match TRBD1. With 5 bases clipped from V and 6 bases from J, the junction kept 9 bases outside the gene matches. The CDR3 has 15 amino acids. The germline V gene has CDR1 SEHNR and CDR2 FQNEAQ (reference sequence). The CDR3 spells CASSPRTGFAGELFF. The CDR3 DNA reads TGTGCCAGCAGCCCCCGGACAGGTTTCGCCGGGGAGCTGTTTTTT.

The rearrangement links TRBV2 to TRBJ2-5; TRBD1 matches 8 bases. V shed 6 bases, J shed 5 bases, and the junction held 5 bases outside the gene matches. CDR1 and CDR2 (germline): SNHLY, FYNNEI. The length of the CDR3 is 13 residues. The CDR3 loop is CASRGQVGETQYF. CDR3 bases: TGTGCCAGCAGGGGACAGGTCGGCGAGACCCAGTACTTC.

This chain joins TRBV5-1 and TRBJ1-2; TRBD1 aligns across 10 bases. The junction had 9 bases not matched to a gene; V was cut back by 2 bases and J by 2 bases. The CDR3 has 17 amino acids. Germline values: CDR1 SGHRS, CDR2 YFSETQ. The CDR3 sequence is CASSLAGPGQGNYGYTF. In DNA, the CDR3 is TGCGCCAGCAGCTTAGCCGGTCCGGGACAGGGGAACTATGGCTACACCTTC.

V gene TRBV18 combines with J gene TRBJ1-2; TRBD1 matches 8 bases. The length of the CDR3 is 15 residues. The J segment lost 1 base and the V segment lost 6 bases, leaving 7 bases of the junction unmatched. From germline, CDR1 is KGHSH and CDR2 LQKENI. The CDR3, as DNA: TGTGCCAGCTCGGCCGGGACAGGAGATAACTATGGCTACACCTTC. It codes for CASSAGTGDNYGYTF.

The J gene is TRBJ1-2, the V gene TRBV19, with 7 bases lining up with TRBD1. V trimming: 7 bases; J trimming: 3 bases; junction bases outside the gene matches: 20. The CDR3 covers 18 residues. The germline CDR1 and CDR2 sequences are LNHDA and SQIVND (reference sequence). Written as DNA, the CDR3 is TGTGCCAGTACCCCAGCCCCTTATAGGGGGGACAGATACTATGGCTACACCTTC. Translating it yields CASTPAPYRGDRYYGYTF.

This chain joins TRBV4-1 and TRBJ2-1; TRBD1 agrees at 8 bases. The junction had 0 bases not matched to a gene; V was cut back by 3 bases and J by 2 bases. CDR1 is MGHRA and CDR2 is YSYEKL in the germline V gene. This CDR3 spans 14 amino acids. The CDR3 nucleotides are TGCGCCAGCAGCCACAGGGGGCCCTACAATGAGCAGTTCTTC. It is translated as CASSHRGPYNEQFF.

This chain links TRBV11-2 with TRBJ1-1, with D perhaps matching TRBD1 (6 bases). Trimming stripped 4 bases from V and 3 bases from J, with 18 bases between. The CDR3 spans 16 residues. CDR1 and CDR2 (germline): SGHAT, FQNNGV. CDR3 protein: CASSSYSGERDTEAFF. In DNA, the CDR3 is TGTGCCAGCAGCTCCTACTCAGGGGAGAGAGACACTGAAGCTTTCTTT.

The chain employs TRBV5-1 and TRBJ1-1; 8 bases map to TRBD1. Per germline, CDR1 SGHRS and CDR2 YFSETQ. The trim removed 0 bases at V and 3 bases at J, leaving 4 bases unmatched. This CDR3 is 15 amino acids long. The CDR3 nucleotides are TGCGCCAGCAGCTTGGAGGACAGGGATTACACTGAAGCTTTCTTT. Protein sequence: CASSLEDRDYTEAFF.

V gene TRBV11-2 combines with J gene TRBJ1-2, with TRBD1 matching over 7 bases. This CDR3 has 16 amino acids. The V gene end was trimmed by 4 bases and the J gene end by 3 bases; junction bases not matched to a gene: 11. Germline CDR1 is SGHAT and CDR2 is FQNNGV. For the CDR3, the DNA is TGTGCCAGCAGCTCAATGACAGGGAAGGCGGACTATGGCTACACCTTC. It codes for CASSSMTGKADYGYTF.

For the CDR3, the DNA is TGTGCCAGCAGAGATACAGGGAGCACTGAAGCTTTCTTT. It yields the protein CASRDTGSTEAFF. The rearrangement uses TRBV7-9 and TRBJ1-1, with a tentative D call TRBD1 (6 bases). V lost 6 bases, J lost 4 bases, and 12 bases lay in between. The CDR3 spans 13 residues. The germline V gene has CDR1 SEHNR and CDR2 FQNEAQ (reference sequence).

The chain uses TRBV6-8 and TRBJ2-5, with 12 bases that match TRBD2. V shed 7 bases, J shed 5 bases, and the junction held 11 bases outside the gene matches. CDR3 size: 16 residues. The germline V gene encodes CDR1 MNHGY and CDR2 SAAAGT. The CDR3 is CASTSSSGGAGETQYF. The CDR3 DNA reads TGTGCCAGCACCTCATCTAGCGGGGGGGCCGGCGAGACCCAGTACTTC.

V usage is TRBV6-5 and J usage is TRBJ2-3; 13 positions agree with TRBD2. This CDR3 is 14 amino acids long. With V trimmed by 6 bases and J by 5 bases, 2 bases remained unmatched. In germline, CDR1 is MNHEY, CDR2 SVGAGI. The CDR3: CASRLAGGQDTQYF. The CDR3 region has the DNA TGTGCCAGCAGACTAGCGGGGGGGCAAGATACGCAGTATTTT.

This chain links TRBV28 with TRBJ2-1; 10 bases match TRBD2. The CDR3 contains 15 residues. In germline, CDR1 is MDHEN, CDR2 SYDVKM. Trimming at V came to 7 bases and at J to 3 bases, leaving 6 bases not matched to a gene. CDR3 in DNA: TGTGCCAGCACCCTTACTAGCGGGGACTACAATGAGCAGTTCTTC. Its translation: CASTLTSGDYNEQFF.

The chain recombines TRBV4-2 with TRBJ2-3; TRBD2 is a possible D gene (6 bases). In germline, CDR1 is LGHNA, CDR2 YNFKEQ. This CDR3 is built from 18 residues. V dropped 4 bases and J dropped 3 bases, with 23 bases sitting between them. CDR3 coding DNA: TGTGCCAGCAGCCTACCCCCTTACCTAGGACGGGGGACAGATACGCAGTATTTT. This translates into CASSLPPYLGRGTDTQYF.

V usage is TRBV9 and J usage is TRBJ2-7, with TRBD2 as a possible D gene (5 bases). The CDR3 covers 13 residues. Trimming cost V 5 bases and J 3 bases, with 12 bases left between them. The germline CDR1 and CDR2 sequences are SGDLS and YYNGEE. The CDR3 nucleotides are TGTGCCAGCAGTCCCACCGGACTCTACGAGCAGTACTTC. This sequence encodes CASSPTGLYEQYF.

The rearrangement uses TRBV3-1 (or the pseudogene TRBV3-2) and TRBJ2-1, with D perhaps matching TRBD2 (7 bases). Deletions cut 4 bases from V and 6 bases from J, with 16 bases between. Germline CDR1 and CDR2: LGHDT and YNNKEL (reference sequence). The CDR3 sequence is 15 residues long. The CDR3 DNA is TGTGCCAGCAGCCTCGGGGGGACAATTTTCAATGAGCAGTTCTTC. It yields the protein CASSLGGTIFNEQFF.

The chain combines TRBV6-5 with TRBJ1-2, with TRBD1 matching over 8 bases. The V segment lost 7 bases and the J segment 7 bases; nucleotides outside the gene matches: 5. CDR3 length: 12 amino acids. Germline assignment: CDR1 MNHEY and CDR2 SVGAGI. CDR3 sequence reads: CASMAGGLGYTF. The CDR3 nucleotides are TGTGCCAGCATGGCAGGGGGCCTTGGCTACACCTTC.

This rearrangement joins TRBV12-3 or TRBV12-4 to TRBJ1-2; 8 bases are shared with TRBD1. J was trimmed by 3 bases and V by 10 bases; bases with no gene match: 7. This CDR3 spans 13 amino acids. As DNA, the CDR3 is TGTGCCATCCTGGACAGGGTGGACTATGGCTACACCTTC. This sequence encodes CAILDRVDYGYTF.

The chain links TRBV7-2 to TRBJ1-2, with D uncertain. Germline assignment: CDR1 SGHTA and CDR2 FQGNSA. V was pared by 1 base and J by 7 bases, with 13 bases between. The CDR3 totals 14 residues. This CDR3 reads CASSLDRLVFGYTF. The CDR3 DNA reads TGTGCCAGCAGCTTAGACAGATTAGTATTTGGCTACACCTTC.

The V gene is TRBV5-4, the J gene TRBJ1-2; perhaps TRBD1 as D (5 bases). The germline V gene encodes CDR1 SGHNT and CDR2 YYREEE (reference sequence). CDR3 length equals 13 residues. The V gene lost 4 bases and the J gene lost 8 bases, with 15 bases spanning the gap. CDR3 loop: CASSPGGVYGYTF. The DNA of the CDR3 is TGTGCCAGCAGCCCGGGGGGTGTGTACGGCTACACCTTC.

Details on this clone: This same CDR3 is encoded by further DNA sequences in the sample. The chain is built from TRBV12-3 or TRBV12-4 and TRBJ1-3; D gene uncertain. The CDR3 loop spans 12 amino acids. The germline V and J ends were trimmed by 5 bases and 3 bases, with 5 bases remaining between them. CDR3 residues: CASSLSGNTIYF. The CDR3 DNA reads as TGTGCCAGCAGTCTGAGTGGAAACACCATATATTTT.

V usage is TRBV15 and J usage is TRBJ1-6, with 9 bases aligning to TRBD1. CDR1 and CDR2 (germline): LNHNV, YYDKDF (reference sequence). This CDR3 is built from 14 residues. The ends lost 3 bases at V and 6 bases at J; junction bases unmatched: 0. The CDR3 nucleotides read TGTGCCACCAGCAGGGACAGGGGTAATTCACCCCTCCACTTT. It specifies CATSRDRGNSPLHF.

This sequence joins TRBV9 and TRBJ1-1; TRBD1 might be the D (5 bases). CDR1 is SGDLS, CDR2 YYNGEE, per germline. The V gene lost 0 bases and the J gene lost 5 bases, with 17 bases spanning the gap. The CDR3 totals 16 residues. CDR3 nucleotide sequence: TGTGCCAGCAGCGTAGGAGGTGGAAGGGGTGATACTGAAGCTTTCTTT. Its protein is CASSVGGGRGDTEAFF.

V usage is TRBV18 and J usage is TRBJ2-5, with 7 bases fitting TRBD1. The CDR3 extends over 16 amino acids. Germline V CDR1 and CDR2: KGHSH, LQKENI. The ends lost 1 base at V and 5 bases at J; junction bases unmatched: 10. The CDR3 is CASSPRLTGDGETQYF. The DNA for the CDR3 is TGTGCCAGCTCACCACGTCTAACAGGGGATGGCGAGACCCAGTACTTC.